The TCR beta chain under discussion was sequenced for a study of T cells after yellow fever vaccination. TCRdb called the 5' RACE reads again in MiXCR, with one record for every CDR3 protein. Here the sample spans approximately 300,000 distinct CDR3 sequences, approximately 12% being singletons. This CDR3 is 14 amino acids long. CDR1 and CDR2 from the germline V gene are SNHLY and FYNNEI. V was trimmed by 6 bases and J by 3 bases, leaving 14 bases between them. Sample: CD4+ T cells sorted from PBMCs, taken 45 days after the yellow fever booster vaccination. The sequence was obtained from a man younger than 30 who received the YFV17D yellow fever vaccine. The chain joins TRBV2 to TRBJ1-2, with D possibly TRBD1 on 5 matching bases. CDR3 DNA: TGTGCCAGCAGCGAGCGCAGGGTTGACTATGGCTACACCTTC. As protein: CASSERRVDYGYTF.